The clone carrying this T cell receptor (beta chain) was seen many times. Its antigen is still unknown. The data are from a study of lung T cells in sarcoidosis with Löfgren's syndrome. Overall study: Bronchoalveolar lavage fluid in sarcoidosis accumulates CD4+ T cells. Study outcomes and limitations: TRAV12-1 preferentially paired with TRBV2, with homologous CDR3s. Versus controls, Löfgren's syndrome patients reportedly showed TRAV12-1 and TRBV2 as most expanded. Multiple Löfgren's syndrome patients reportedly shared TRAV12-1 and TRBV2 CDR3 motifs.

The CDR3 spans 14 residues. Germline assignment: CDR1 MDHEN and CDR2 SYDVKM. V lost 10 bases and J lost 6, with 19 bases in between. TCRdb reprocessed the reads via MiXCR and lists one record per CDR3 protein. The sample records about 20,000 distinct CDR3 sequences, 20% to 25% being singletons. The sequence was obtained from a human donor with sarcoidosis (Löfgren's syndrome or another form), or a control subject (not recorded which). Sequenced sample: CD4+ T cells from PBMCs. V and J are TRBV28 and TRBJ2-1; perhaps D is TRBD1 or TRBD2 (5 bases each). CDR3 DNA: TGTGCCACTCGAGCGGCAGGGAATTTCAATGAGCAGTTCTTC. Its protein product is CATRAAGNFNEQFF.